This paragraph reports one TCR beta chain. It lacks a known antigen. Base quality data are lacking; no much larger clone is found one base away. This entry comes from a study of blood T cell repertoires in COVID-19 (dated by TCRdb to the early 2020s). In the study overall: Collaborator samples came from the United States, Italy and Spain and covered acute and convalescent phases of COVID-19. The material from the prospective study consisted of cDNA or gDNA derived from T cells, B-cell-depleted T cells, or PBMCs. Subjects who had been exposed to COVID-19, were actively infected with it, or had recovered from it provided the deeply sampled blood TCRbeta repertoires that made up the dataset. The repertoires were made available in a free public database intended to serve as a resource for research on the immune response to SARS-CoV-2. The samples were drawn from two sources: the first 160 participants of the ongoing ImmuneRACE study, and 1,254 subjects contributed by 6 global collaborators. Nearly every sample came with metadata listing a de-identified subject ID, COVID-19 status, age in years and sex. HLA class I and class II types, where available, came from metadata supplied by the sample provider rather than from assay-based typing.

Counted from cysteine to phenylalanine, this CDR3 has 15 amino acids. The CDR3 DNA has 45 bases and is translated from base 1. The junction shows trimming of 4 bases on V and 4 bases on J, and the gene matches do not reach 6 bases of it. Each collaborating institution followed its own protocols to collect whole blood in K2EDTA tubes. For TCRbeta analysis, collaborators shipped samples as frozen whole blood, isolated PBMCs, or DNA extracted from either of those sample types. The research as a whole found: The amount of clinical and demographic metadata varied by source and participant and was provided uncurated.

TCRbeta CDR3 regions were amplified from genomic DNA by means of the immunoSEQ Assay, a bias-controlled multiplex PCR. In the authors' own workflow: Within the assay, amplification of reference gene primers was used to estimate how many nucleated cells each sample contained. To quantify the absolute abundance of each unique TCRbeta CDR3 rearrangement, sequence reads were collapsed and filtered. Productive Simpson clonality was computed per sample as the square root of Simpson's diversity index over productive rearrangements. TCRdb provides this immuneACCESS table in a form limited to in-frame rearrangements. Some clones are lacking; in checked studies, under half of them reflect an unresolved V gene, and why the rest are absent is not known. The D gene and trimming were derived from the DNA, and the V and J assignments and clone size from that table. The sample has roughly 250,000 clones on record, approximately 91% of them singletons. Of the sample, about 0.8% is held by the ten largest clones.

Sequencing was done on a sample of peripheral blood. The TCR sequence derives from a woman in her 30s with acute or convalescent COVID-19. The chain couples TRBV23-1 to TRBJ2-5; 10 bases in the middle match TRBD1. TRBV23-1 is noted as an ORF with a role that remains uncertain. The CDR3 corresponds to CASSLGTGVSETQYF. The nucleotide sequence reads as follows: TGCGCCAGCAGTCTGGGGACAGGGGTGTCAGAGACCCAGTACTTC.